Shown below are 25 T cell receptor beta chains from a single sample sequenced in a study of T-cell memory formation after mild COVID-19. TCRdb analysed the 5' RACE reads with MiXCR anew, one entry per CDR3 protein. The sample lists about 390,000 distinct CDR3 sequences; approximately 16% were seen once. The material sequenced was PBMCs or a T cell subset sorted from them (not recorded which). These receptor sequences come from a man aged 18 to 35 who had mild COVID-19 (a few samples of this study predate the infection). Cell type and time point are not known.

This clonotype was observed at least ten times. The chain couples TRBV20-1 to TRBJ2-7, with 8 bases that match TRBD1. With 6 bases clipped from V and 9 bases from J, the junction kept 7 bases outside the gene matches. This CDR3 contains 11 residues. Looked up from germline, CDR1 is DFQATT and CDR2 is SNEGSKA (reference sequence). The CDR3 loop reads CSAGQGLGQYV. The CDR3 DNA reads TGCAGTGCCGGACAGGGCCTCGGGCAGTACGTC.

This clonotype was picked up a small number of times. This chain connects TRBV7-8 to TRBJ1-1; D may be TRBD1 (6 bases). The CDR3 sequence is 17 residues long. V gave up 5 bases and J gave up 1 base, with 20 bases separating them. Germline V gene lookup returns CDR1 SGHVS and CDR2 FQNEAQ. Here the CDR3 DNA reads TGTGCCAGCAGCGAATTGGGGGGGCAATCTGCGAACACTGAAGCTTTCTTT. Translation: CASSELGGQSANTEAFF.

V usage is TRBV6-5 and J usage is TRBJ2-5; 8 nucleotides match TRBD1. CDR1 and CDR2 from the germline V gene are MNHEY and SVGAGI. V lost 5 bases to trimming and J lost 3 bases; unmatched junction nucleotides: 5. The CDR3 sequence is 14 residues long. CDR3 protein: CASSPRTGKETQYF. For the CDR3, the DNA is TGTGCCAGCAGTCCTCGGACAGGGAAAGAGACCCAGTACTTC.

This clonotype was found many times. The CDR3 DNA is TGTGCCAGCAGCTTAGCGCCAGGGACGTACGAGCAGTACGTC. It specifies CASSLAPGTYEQYV. This rearrangement joins TRBV7-9 to TRBJ2-7; D may correspond to TRBD1 or TRBD2 (5 bases each). This CDR3 is built from 14 residues. With 0 bases removed from V and 4 bases from J, the gap between germline ends came to 10 bases. Germline V gives CDR1 SEHNR, CDR2 FQNEAQ (reference sequence).

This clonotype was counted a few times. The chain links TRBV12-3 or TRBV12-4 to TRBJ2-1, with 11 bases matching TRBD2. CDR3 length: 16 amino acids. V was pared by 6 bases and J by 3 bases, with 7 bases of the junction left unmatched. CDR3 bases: TGTGCCAGCAGGCAGGGGGGGACTAGCGGCTACAATGAGCAGTTCTTC. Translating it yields CASRQGGTSGYNEQFF.

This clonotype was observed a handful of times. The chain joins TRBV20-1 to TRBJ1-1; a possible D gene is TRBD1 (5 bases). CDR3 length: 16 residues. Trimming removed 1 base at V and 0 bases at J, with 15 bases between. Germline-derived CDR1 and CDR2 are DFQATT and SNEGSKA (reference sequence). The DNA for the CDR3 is TGCAGTGCTAGAGCAGTAACAGGTATCATGAACACTGAAGCTTTCTTT. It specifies CSARAVTGIMNTEAFF.

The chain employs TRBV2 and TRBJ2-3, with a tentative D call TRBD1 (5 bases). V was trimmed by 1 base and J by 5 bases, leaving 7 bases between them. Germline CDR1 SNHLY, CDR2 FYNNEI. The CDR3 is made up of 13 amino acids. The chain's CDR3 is CASSEGGGDTQYF. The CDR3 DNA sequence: TGTGCCAGCAGTGAAGGGGGCGGAGATACGCAGTATTTT.

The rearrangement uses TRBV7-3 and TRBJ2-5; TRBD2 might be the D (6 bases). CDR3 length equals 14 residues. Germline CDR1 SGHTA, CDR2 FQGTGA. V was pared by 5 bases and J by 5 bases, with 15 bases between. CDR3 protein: CASSKAGRRETQYF. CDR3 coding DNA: TGTGCCAGCAGCAAAGCGGGTCGGCGGGAGACCCAGTACTTC.

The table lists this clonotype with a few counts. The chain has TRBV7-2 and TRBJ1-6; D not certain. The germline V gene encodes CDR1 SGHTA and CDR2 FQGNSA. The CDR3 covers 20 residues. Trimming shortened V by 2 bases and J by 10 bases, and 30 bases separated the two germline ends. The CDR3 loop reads CASSLFKTPGRSTRTSPLHF. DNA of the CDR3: TGTGCCAGCAGCTTATTCAAGACCCCCGGACGGTCAACGAGGACCTCACCCCTCCACTTT.

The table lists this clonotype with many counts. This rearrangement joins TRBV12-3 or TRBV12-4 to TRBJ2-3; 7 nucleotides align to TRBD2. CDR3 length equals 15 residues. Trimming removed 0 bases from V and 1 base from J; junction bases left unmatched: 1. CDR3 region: CASSLASGRTDTQYF. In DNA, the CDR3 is TGTGCCAGCAGTTTAGCTAGCGGGCGCACAGATACGCAGTATTTT.

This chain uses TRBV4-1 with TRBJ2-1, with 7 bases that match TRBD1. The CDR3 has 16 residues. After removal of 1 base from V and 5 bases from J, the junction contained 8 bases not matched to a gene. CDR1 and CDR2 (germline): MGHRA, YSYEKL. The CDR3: CASSQARGYGNNEQFF. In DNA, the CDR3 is TGCGCCAGCAGCCAAGCCAGGGGGTACGGTAACAATGAGCAGTTCTTC.

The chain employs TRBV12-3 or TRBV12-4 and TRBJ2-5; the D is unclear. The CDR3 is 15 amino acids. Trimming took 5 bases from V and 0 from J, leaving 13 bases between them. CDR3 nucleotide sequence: TGTGCCAGCAGTCCGAACCGGTTGTACCAAGAGACCCAGTACTTC. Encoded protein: CASSPNRLYQETQYF.

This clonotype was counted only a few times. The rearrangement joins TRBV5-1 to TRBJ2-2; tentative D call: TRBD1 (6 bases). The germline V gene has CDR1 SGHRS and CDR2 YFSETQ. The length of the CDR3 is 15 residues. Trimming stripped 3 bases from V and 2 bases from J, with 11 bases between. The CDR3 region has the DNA TGCGCCAGCAGCTGGATCAGGGGTAACACCGGGGAGCTGTTTTTT. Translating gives CASSWIRGNTGELFF.

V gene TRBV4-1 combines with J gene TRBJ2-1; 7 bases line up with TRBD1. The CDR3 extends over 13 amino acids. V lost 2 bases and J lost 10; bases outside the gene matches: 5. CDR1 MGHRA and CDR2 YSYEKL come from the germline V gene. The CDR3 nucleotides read TGCGCCAGCAGCCAACAGGGGGTCTTCGAGCAGTTCTTC. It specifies CASSQQGVFEQFF.

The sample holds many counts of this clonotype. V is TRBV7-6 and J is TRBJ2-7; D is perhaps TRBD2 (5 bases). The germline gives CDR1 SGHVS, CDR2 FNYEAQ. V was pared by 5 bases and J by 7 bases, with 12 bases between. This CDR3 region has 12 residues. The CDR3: CASSTDTGEQYV. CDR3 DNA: TGTGCCAGCAGCACCGACACGGGGGAGCAGTACGTC.

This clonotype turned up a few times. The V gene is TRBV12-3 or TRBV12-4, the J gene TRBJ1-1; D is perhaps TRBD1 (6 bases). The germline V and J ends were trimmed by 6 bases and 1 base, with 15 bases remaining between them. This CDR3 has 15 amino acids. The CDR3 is CASSPGTPRNTEAFF. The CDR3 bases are TGTGCCAGCAGCCCCGGGACACCACGGAACACTGAAGCTTTCTTT.

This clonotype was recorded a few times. CDR3 DNA: TGCGCCAGCAGCTTGGGGACCGGCGCAGATACGCAGTATTTT. Its translation: CASSLGTGADTQYF. The chain recombines TRBV5-1 with TRBJ2-3; D unclear. This CDR3 is built from 14 residues. Germline V gene sequence: CDR1 SGHRS, CDR2 YFSETQ. Between the trimmed V and J ends, which lost 0 bases and 4 bases, there was a span of 9 bases.

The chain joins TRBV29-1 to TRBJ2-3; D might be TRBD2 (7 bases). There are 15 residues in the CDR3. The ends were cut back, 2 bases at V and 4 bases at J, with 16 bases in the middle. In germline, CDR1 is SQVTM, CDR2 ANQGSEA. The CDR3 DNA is TGCAGCGTTGAACAGACAGGACTAGGAGCAGATACGCAGTATTTT. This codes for CSVEQTGLGADTQYF.

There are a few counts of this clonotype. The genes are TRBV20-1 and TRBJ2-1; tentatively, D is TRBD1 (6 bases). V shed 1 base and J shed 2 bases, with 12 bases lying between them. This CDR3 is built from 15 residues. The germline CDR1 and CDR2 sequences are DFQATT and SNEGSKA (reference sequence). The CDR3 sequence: CSARGGRGTYNEQFF. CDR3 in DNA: TGCAGTGCTAGAGGTGGCAGGGGAACCTACAATGAGCAGTTCTTC.

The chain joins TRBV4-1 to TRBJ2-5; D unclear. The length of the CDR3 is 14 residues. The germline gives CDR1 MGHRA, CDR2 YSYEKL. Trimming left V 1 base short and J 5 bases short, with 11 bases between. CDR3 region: CASSQVHPGETQYF. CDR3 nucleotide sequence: TGCGCCAGCAGCCAAGTTCACCCTGGGGAGACCCAGTACTTC.

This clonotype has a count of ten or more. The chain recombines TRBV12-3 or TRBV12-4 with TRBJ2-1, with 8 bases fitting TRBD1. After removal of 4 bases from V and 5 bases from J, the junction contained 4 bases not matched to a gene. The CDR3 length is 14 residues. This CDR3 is CASSSGQGNNEQFF. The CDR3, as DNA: TGTGCCAGCAGTTCCGGACAGGGAAACAATGAGCAGTTCTTC.

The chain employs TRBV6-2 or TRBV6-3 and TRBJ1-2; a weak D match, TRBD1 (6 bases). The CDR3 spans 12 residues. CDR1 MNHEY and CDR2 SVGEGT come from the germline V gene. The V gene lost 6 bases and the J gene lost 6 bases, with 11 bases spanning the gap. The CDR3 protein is CASSYRENGYTF. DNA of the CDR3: TGTGCCAGCAGCTACAGGGAAAATGGCTACACCTTC.

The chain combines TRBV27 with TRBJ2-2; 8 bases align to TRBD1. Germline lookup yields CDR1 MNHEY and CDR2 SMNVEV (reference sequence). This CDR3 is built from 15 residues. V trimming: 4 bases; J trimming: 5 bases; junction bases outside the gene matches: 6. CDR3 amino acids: CASSWGQASTGELFF. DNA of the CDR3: TGTGCCAGCAGTTGGGGACAGGCTTCAACCGGGGAGCTGTTTTTT.

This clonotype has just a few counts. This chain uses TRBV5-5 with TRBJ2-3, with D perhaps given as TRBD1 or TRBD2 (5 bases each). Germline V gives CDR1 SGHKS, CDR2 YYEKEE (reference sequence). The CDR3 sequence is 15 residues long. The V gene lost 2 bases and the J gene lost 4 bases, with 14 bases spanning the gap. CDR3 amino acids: CASSFHYWDADTQYF. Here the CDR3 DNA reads TGTGCCAGCAGCTTCCACTACTGGGACGCAGATACGCAGTATTTT.

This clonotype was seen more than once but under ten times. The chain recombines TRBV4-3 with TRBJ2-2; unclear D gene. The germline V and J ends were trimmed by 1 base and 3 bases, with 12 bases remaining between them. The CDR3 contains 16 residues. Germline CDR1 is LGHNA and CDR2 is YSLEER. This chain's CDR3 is CASSQARGLDTGELFF. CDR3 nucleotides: TGCGCCAGCAGCCAAGCAAGAGGCTTAGACACCGGGGAGCTGTTTTTT.